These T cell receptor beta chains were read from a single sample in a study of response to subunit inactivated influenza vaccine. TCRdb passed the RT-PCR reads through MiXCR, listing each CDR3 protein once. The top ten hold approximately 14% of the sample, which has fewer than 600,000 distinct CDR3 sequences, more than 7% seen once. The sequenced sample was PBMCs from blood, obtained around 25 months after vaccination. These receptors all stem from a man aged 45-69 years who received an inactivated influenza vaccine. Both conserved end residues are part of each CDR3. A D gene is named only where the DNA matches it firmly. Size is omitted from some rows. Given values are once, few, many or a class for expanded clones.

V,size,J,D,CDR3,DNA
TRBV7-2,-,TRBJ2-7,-,CASSLSRDHEQYF,TGTGCCAGCAGCCTCTCTAGGGACCACGAGCAGTACTTC
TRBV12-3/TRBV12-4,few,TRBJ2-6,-,CASSFQGWVLPGANVLTF,TGTGCCAGCAGTTTTCAGGGATGGGTACTGCCCGGGGCCAACGTCCTGACTTTC
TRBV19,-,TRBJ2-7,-,CASSSGQFVFYEQYF,TGTGCCAGTAGTAGCGGACAGTTTGTTTTCTACGAGCAGTACTTC
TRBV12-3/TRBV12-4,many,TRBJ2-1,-,CASSLGLMNNEQFF,TGTGCCAGCAGTTTGGGCCTAATGAACAATGAGCAGTTCTTC
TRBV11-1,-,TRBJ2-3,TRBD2,CASSSRTPGLAETDTQYF,TGTGCCAGCAGCTCCAGAACTCCGGGACTAGCGGAAACAGATACGCAGTATTTT
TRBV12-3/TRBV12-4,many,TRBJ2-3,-,CASSLERTRTDTQYF,TGTGCCAGCAGTTTAGAGCGAACAAGAACAGATACGCAGTATTTT
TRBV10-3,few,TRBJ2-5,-,CAISDRVKETQYF,TGTGCCATCAGTGATAGGGTGAAAGAGACCCAGTACTTC
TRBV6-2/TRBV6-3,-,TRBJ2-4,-,CASSIPGSLAKNIQYF,TGTGCCAGCAGTATTCCCGGGAGTTTAGCCAAAAACATTCAGTACTTC
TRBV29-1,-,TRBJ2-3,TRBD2,CSVATSGGRTDTQYF,TGCAGCGTGGCGACTAGCGGGGGGCGGACAGATACGCAGTATTTT
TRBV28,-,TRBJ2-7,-,CASSNFRDSSYEQYF,TGTGCCAGCAGTAACTTCCGGGACTCTTCCTACGAGCAGTACTTC
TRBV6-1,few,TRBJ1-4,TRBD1,CASSTRTGNEKLFF,TGTGCCAGCAGTACGCGGACAGGAAATGAAAAACTGTTTTTT
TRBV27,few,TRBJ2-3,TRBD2,CASCRSSAGAHTQYF,TGTGCCAGCTGCCGCTCGTCAGCGGGAGCACATACGCAGTATTTT
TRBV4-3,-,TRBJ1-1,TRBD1,CASSQDSTGGGGEAFF,TGCGCCAGCAGCCAAGACTCAACAGGGGGCGGTGGTGAAGCTTTCTTT
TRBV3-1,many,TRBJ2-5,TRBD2,CASAGVQETQYF,TGTGCCAGCGCGGGGGTTCAAGAGACCCAGTACTTC
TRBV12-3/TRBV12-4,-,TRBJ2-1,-,CASSLDLRQGRSYEQFF,TGTGCCAGCAGTTTGGATTTACGGCAGGGTCGTTCGTATGAGCAGTTCTTC
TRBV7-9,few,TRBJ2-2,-,CASSLYTTNTGELFF,TGTGCCAGCAGCTTATATACGACGAACACCGGGGAGCTGTTTTTT
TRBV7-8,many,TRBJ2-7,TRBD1,CASSSRTGSYEQYF,TGTGCCAGCAGCTCCAGGACAGGGTCCTACGAGCAGTACTTC
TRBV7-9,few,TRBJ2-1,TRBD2,CASSLEGLAYNEQFF,TGTGCCAGCAGCTTAGAGGGACTAGCCTACAATGAGCAGTTCTTC
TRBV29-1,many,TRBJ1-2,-,CSVELGRQRDGYTF,TGCAGCGTTGAATTAGGGAGGCAAAGGGATGGCTACACCTTC
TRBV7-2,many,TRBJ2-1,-,CASSTRTGNEQFF,TGTGCCAGCAGCACCCGGACTGGCAATGAGCAGTTCTTC
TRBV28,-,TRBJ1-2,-,CASRRTPAGYGYTF,TGTGCCAGCAGGCGTACGCCTGCGGGCTATGGCTACACCTTC
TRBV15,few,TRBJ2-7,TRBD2,CATSRATGTSSYEQYF,TGTGCCACCAGCAGAGCAACCGGGACTAGCAGCTACGAGCAGTACTTC
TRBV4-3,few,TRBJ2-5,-,CASSQLGGTPGETQYF,TGCGCCAGCAGCCAGCTAGGGGGGACTCCGGGGGAGACCCAGTACTTC
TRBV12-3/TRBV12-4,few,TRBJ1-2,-,CASSRQVLQGNGYTF,TGTGCCAGCAGTAGACAGGTCCTCCAGGGGAATGGCTACACCTTC
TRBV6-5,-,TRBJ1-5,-,CASSYRGQNSNQPQHF,TGTGCCAGCAGTTACCGTGGACAGAATAGCAATCAGCCCCAGCATTTT
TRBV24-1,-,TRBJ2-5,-,CATSDFGETQYF,TGTGCCACCAGTGATTTTGGAGAGACCCAGTACTTC
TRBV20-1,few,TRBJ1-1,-,CSARQRANTEAFF,TGCAGTGCACGACAGAGGGCGAACACTGAAGCTTTCTTT
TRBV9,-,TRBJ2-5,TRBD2,CASSVEGLAEQETQYF,TGTGCCAGCAGCGTAGAAGGGCTAGCGGAACAAGAGACCCAGTACTTC
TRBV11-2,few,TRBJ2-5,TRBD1,CASSRLGDRVRETQYF,TGTGCCAGCAGCCGCCTTGGGGACAGGGTGCGAGAGACCCAGTACTTC
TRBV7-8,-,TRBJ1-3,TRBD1,CASSPGTASGNTIYF,TGTGCCAGCAGCCCCGGGACAGCCTCTGGAAACACCATATATTTT
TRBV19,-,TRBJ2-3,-,CASSMGYGSGTDTQYF,TGTGCCAGTAGTATGGGGTACGGTAGCGGCACAGATACGCAGTATTTT
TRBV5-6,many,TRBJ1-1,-,CASSLARPTDEAFF,TGTGCCAGCAGCTTGGCAAGGCCAACGGATGAAGCTTTCTTT
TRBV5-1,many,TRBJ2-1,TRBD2,CASSVPLPPGLAGGNEQFF,TGCGCCAGCAGCGTACCCCTACCGCCGGGACTAGCGGGAGGTAATGAGCAGTTCTTC
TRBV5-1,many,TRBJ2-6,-,CASSPANGANVLTF,TGCGCCAGCAGCCCGGCGAACGGGGCCAACGTCCTGACTTTC
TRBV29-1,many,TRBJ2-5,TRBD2,CSVGLAGVDETQYF,TGCAGCGTTGGACTAGCGGGAGTAGATGAGACCCAGTACTTC
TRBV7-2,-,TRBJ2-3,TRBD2,CASSLRLAGFTDTQYF,TGTGCCAGCAGCTTAAGGCTAGCGGGGTTCACAGATACGCAGTATTTT
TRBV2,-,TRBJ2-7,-,CASKITGPRFYEQYF,TGTGCCAGCAAAATCACCGGGCCAAGATTCTACGAGCAGTACTTC
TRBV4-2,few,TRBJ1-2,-,CASSQGGMELHYGYTF,TGTGCCAGCAGCCAAGGGGGAATGGAGTTGCACTATGGCTACACCTTC
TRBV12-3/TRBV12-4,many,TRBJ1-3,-,CASSFLENTIYF,TGTGCCAGCAGTTTTCTTGAGAACACCATATATTTT
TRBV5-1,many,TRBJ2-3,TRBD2,CASSSGLAAVTDTQYF,TGCGCCAGCAGCTCAGGACTAGCGGCGGTCACAGATACGCAGTATTTT
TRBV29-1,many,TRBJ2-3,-,CSVGGGTRTDTQYF,TGCAGCGTTGGTGGAGGAACTCGCACAGATACGCAGTATTTT
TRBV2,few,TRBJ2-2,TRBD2,CASSVAGAGTGELFF,TGTGCCAGCAGCGTAGCGGGGGCCGGCACCGGGGAGCTGTTTTTT
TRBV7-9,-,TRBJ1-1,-,CASSSLRGNTEAFF,TGTGCCAGCAGCTCCCTGAGGGGAAACACTGAAGCTTTCTTT
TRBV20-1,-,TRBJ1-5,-,CSARMRGSRSNQPQHF,TGCAGTGCTAGAATGCGGGGGAGTCGGAGCAATCAGCCCCAGCATTTT
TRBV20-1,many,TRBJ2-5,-,CSTRQTLQETQYF,TGCAGTACTCGACAGACTCTACAAGAGACCCAGTACTTC